This T cell receptor beta chain is from a study of shared clonotypes between healthy human individuals. The naive CD8 population came from CD45RO-negative cells selected for CCR7, without terminally differentiated effector memory CD45RA+ cells. TCRdb keeps only in-frame clones here, not all; method: immunoSEQ multiplex PCR. Among millions of clones, more than 85% were seen once, and the ten largest hold 1.5% to 2%. Per germline, CDR1 SGHDT and CDR2 YYEEEE. This CDR3 spans 13 amino acids. The V and J ends lost 4 bases and 9 bases respectively, with 17 bases between them. The V gene is TRBV5-6, the J gene TRBJ2-7, with a tentative D call TRBD2 (5 bases). The clonotype comes from a man in his late teens or twenties in good health. Some clones in this sample may be carry-over from other donors' samples. The sample was naive CD8+ T cells from PBMCs. The CDR3 protein is CASSPSSDSRQYF. The CDR3 nucleotides are TGTGCCAGCAGCCCAAGTTCGGACTCGAGGCAGTACTTC.